This T cell receptor beta chain appears in the sequencing data of a study of T cells in Graves' hyperthyroidism and ophthalmopathy. Study conclusions and caveats: Separation of ophthalmopathy from stable hyperthyroidism was achieved by a 13 V-J model.

Germline V gives CDR1 SGHNT, CDR2 YYREEE (reference sequence). The V and J ends lost 1 base and 1 base respectively, with 12 bases between them. The CDR3 contains 16 residues. Amplification targeted TCR beta CDR3 regions from RNA transcripts. First-round RT-PCR of the TCR CDR3 relied on the HTBI primer set. TCRdb reanalysed the multiplex PCR reads using MiXCR and keeps one entry per CDR3 protein. Here the sample spans about 600,000 distinct CDR3 sequences, 15% to 20% being singletons. A NOSPECS grade of at least 4, a Clinical Activity Score of at least 3 and duration under 3 months were recorded in ophthalmopathy patients. Pregnant or lactating patients were excluded, as were those with uncontrolled infection or other autoimmune disease. Thyroid ultrasound, orbital computed tomography, clinical symptoms, and serum thyroxine and TRAb underpinned diagnoses. This clonotype was counted only a few times. Its cognate antigen is unknown.

Sequencing was performed on blood. The chain joins TRBV5-4 to TRBJ2-4; TRBD1 is a possible D gene (5 bases). This clonotype was sampled from a middle-aged woman with Graves' ophthalmopathy. DNA for the CDR3: TGTGCCAGCAGCTTGCGAACAGGTGGGGCCAAAAACATTCAGTACTTC. As protein: CASSLRTGGAKNIQYF. Supplemented by reference TRBV5-4 and TRBJ2-4, the full variable domain reads ETGVTQSPTHLIKTRGQQVTLRCSSQSGHNTVSWYQQALGQGPQFIFQYYREEENGRGNFPPRFSGLQFPNYSSELNVNALELDDSALYLCASSLRTGGAKNIQYFGAGTRLSVL.